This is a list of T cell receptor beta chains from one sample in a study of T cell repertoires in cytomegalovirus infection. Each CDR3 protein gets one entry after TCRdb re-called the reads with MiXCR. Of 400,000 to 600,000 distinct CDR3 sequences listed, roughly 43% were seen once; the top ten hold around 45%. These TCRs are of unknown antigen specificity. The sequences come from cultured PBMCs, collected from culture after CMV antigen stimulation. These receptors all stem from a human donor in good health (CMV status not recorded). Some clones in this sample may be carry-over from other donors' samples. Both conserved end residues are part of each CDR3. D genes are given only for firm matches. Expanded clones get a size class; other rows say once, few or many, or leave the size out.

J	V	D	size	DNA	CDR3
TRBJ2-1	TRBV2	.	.	TGTGCCAGCAGCCTAGCACAGGGCTCCTACAATGAGCAGTTCTTC	CASSLAQGSYNEQFF
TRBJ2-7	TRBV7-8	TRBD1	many	TGTGCCAGCAGCCCAGACAGGGTTAAGAACGAGCAGTACTTC	CASSPDRVKNEQYF
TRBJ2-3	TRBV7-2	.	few	TGTGCCAGCAGCTTATACACCACCACTTCCACAGATACGCAGTATTTT	CASSLYTTTSTDTQYF
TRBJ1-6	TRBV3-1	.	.	TGTGCCAGCAGCCAAGGTGGCCCACGACTCCACTTT	CASSQGGPRLHF
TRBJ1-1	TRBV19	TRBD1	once	TGTGCCAGTAGGACAGGGGCTACCAACACTGAAGCTTTCTTT	CASRTGATNTEAFF
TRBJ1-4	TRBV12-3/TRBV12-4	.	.	TGTGCCAGCAGTTTTGAGGCGTCTGGAGGGGAAAAACTGTTTTTT	CASSFEASGGEKLFF
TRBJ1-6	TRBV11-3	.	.	TGTGCCAGCAGCTTAGGGCTTTGGGGCTCCTATAATTCACCCCTCCACTTT	CASSLGLWGSYNSPLHF
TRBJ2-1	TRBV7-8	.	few	TGTGCCAGCAGCTCGGGAACCTATAGCGGAGAATACAATGAGCAGTTCTTC	CASSSGTYSGEYNEQFF
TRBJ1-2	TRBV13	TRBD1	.	TGTGCCAGCAGCCGATACAGGGGGCGAGTCTATGGCTACACCTTC	CASSRYRGRVYGYTF
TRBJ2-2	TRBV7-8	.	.	TGTGCCAGCAGCTTTACAGTCAACACCGGGGAGCTGTTTTTT	CASSFTVNTGELFF
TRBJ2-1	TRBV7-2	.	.	TGTGCCAGCAGCTTAGCGCTGGGGGGGCTTTACAATGAGCAGTTCTTC	CASSLALGGLYNEQFF
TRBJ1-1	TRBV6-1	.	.	TGTGCCAGTAATGAGGGGGAAAGGAACACTGAAGCTTTCTTT	CASNEGERNTEAFF